A selection of T cell receptor beta chains follows, all from one sample in a study of shared clonotypes between healthy human individuals. TCRdb keeps only in-frame clones here, not all; method: immunoSEQ multiplex PCR. The table has about 2.3 million clones, 85% to 95% seen once. Sequencing was done on a sample of naive CD4+ T cells from PBMCs. The source is a man aged 18 to 29 in good health. Some clones in this sample may be carry-over from other donors' samples. Each CDR3 is given with its conserved first and last residue. Each record gives: J gene, clone size, D gene, V gene, CDR3 DNA, CDR3 protein. A D gene is named only where the DNA matches it firmly. The listing skips clone size in some rows; elsewhere it reads once, few, many or a size class.

j_gene: TRBJ2-5; abundance: NA; d_gene: NA; v_gene: TRBV18; CDR3nt: TGTGCCAGCTCACTAGCGTGGCAAGAGACCCAGTACTTC; CDR3aa: CASSLAWQETQYF
j_gene: TRBJ2-1; abundance: once; d_gene: NA; v_gene: TRBV7-9; CDR3nt: TGTGCCAGCAGCTTAGTAGGGCCGGAGCAGTTCTTC; CDR3aa: CASSLVGPEQFF
j_gene: TRBJ2-2; abundance: NA; d_gene: NA; v_gene: TRBV2; CDR3nt: TGTGCCAGCAGTGAAGTTCGGAACACCGGGGAGCTGTTTTTT; CDR3aa: CASSEVRNTGELFF
j_gene: TRBJ2-3; abundance: NA; d_gene: NA; v_gene: TRBV19; CDR3nt: TGTGCCAGTAGTATCCCCCCGGGAGCCACAGATACGCAGTATTTT; CDR3aa: CASSIPPGATDTQYF
j_gene: TRBJ1-2; abundance: NA; d_gene: NA; v_gene: TRBV5-4; CDR3nt: TGTGCCAGCAGAACGGACGTCCGGGGCTACACCTTC; CDR3aa: CASRTDVRGYTF
j_gene: TRBJ1-1; abundance: NA; d_gene: TRBD1; v_gene: TRBV5-1; CDR3nt: TGCGCCAGCAGCTTGGAGACAGGGGTTACTGAAGCTTTCTTT; CDR3aa: CASSLETGVTEAFF
j_gene: TRBJ2-3; abundance: NA; d_gene: NA; v_gene: TRBV29-1; CDR3nt: TGCAGCGTAACGGCTAGCACAGATACGCAGTATTTT; CDR3aa: CSVTASTDTQYF
j_gene: TRBJ1-4; abundance: NA; d_gene: NA; v_gene: TRBV30; CDR3nt: TGTGCCTGGAGTGGCCGGGCCCATGAGGAAAAACTGTTTTTT; CDR3aa: CAWSGRAHEEKLFF
j_gene: TRBJ1-1; abundance: NA; d_gene: NA; v_gene: TRBV10-1; CDR3nt: TGCGCCAGCAGGCTCCCCCGGGGGATGGGGAATGAAGCTTTCTTT; CDR3aa: CASRLPRGMGNEAFF
j_gene: TRBJ1-3; abundance: NA; d_gene: NA; v_gene: TRBV7-2; CDR3nt: TGTGCCACCAACGGGGGGGACTCTGGAAACACCATATATTTT; CDR3aa: CATNGGDSGNTIYF
j_gene: TRBJ2-7; abundance: NA; d_gene: NA; v_gene: TRBV29-1; CDR3nt: TGCAGCTTCAGCCGGGACAAAGATCTCTACGAGCAGTACTTC; CDR3aa: CSFSRDKDLYEQYF
j_gene: TRBJ2-3; abundance: NA; d_gene: NA; v_gene: TRBV19; CDR3nt: TGTGCCAGTAGTAGGCGGGGAGATACGCAGTATTTT; CDR3aa: CASSRRGDTQYF
j_gene: TRBJ2-2; abundance: once; d_gene: TRBD2; v_gene: TRBV11-2; CDR3nt: TGTGCGACTAGCGGAACGAACACCGGGGAGCTGTTTTTT; CDR3aa: CATSGTNTGELFF
j_gene: TRBJ2-3; abundance: NA; d_gene: TRBD2; v_gene: TRBV18; CDR3nt: TGTGCCAGCTCAGCACTAGCGGGAGGGACCACAGATACGCAGTATTTT; CDR3aa: CASSALAGGTTDTQYF
j_gene: TRBJ2-7; abundance: NA; d_gene: NA; v_gene: TRBV4-2; CDR3nt: TGTGCCAGCAGCCAGGCTAGCCCCTACGAGCAGTACTTC; CDR3aa: CASSQASPYEQYF
j_gene: TRBJ2-7; abundance: NA; d_gene: TRBD1; v_gene: TRBV28; CDR3nt: TGTGCCAGCAGTTCGGACAGGGGCTTAGCAGTCGGGGGATACGAGCAGTACTTC; CDR3aa: CASSSDRGLAVGGYEQYF
j_gene: TRBJ2-7; abundance: NA; d_gene: NA; v_gene: TRBV6-1; CDR3nt: TGTGCCAGCAGTGAACTGGGGTCCTCCTACGAGCAGTACTTC; CDR3aa: CASSELGSSYEQYF
j_gene: TRBJ2-7; abundance: NA; d_gene: NA; v_gene: TRBV5-1; CDR3nt: TGCGCCAGCAGCCCTGGGACGGACCCCTACGAGCAGTACTTC; CDR3aa: CASSPGTDPYEQYF
j_gene: TRBJ1-4; abundance: NA; d_gene: NA; v_gene: TRBV6-1; CDR3nt: TGTGCCACCACGCCTAGACGCCCTAGTGATGAAAAACTGTTTTTT; CDR3aa: CATTPRRPSDEKLFF
j_gene: TRBJ1-2; abundance: NA; d_gene: NA; v_gene: TRBV7-2; CDR3nt: TGTGCCAGCAGCTTAAGCACAGGCCACTATGGCTACACCTTC; CDR3aa: CASSLSTGHYGYTF
j_gene: TRBJ2-7; abundance: once; d_gene: TRBD2; v_gene: TRBV6-1; CDR3nt: TGTGCCAGCAGAAGTGGCGGGAGGAGTTACGAGCAGTACTTC; CDR3aa: CASRSGGRSYEQYF
j_gene: TRBJ1-3; abundance: NA; d_gene: NA; v_gene: TRBV6-5; CDR3nt: TGTGCCAGCAGTTATAGACAAGACTCTGGAAACACCATATATTTT; CDR3aa: CASSYRQDSGNTIYF
j_gene: TRBJ2-1; abundance: NA; d_gene: NA; v_gene: TRBV5-5; CDR3nt: TGTGCCAGCAGCTTGGCCCCATACAATGAGCAGTTCTTC; CDR3aa: CASSLAPYNEQFF
j_gene: TRBJ2-1; abundance: NA; d_gene: TRBD1; v_gene: TRBV28; CDR3nt: TGTGCCAGCAGTGTCACCGGGACAGGGCTCCATGAGCAGTTCTTC; CDR3aa: CASSVTGTGLHEQFF